This T cell receptor beta chain was obtained from a study of blood T cells in healthy people across ages. To note about this clonotype: An end of the junction does not agree with germline; a read error may underlie this.

This CDR3 has 14 amino acids. Germline lookup yields CDR1 MNHEY and CDR2 SMNVEV (reference sequence). With a J-beta primer mix and a sample-barcoded 5' primer, a second PCR ran roughly 6 to 12 cycles. A template-switch adaptor that had 12 random nucleotides put a tag on each cDNA molecule. The yield of each sample was at least 2.5 million CDR3-containing paired-end reads. In TCRdb, the 5' RACE reads were re-called with MiXCR into one record per CDR3 protein. The profile shows 900,000 to 950,000 distinct CDR3 sequences, under 35% of them singletons. The sample was also linked to a second study, of T cells of mothers and their children. This second study says: Overlap measured in related mother-child pairs was slightly, non-significantly higher than in unrelated pairs. The data showed no persistent microchimeric T cell clones.

The chain joins TRBV27 to TRBJ2-1, with 9 bases aligning to TRBD2. This TCR was recovered from a woman in her thirties or forties in good health. Sequences were obtained from blood. CDR3 in amino acids: CASNWGSGGNERFF. CDR3 in DNA: TGTGCCAGCAATTGGGGTAGCGGGGGCAATGAGCGGTTCTTC.